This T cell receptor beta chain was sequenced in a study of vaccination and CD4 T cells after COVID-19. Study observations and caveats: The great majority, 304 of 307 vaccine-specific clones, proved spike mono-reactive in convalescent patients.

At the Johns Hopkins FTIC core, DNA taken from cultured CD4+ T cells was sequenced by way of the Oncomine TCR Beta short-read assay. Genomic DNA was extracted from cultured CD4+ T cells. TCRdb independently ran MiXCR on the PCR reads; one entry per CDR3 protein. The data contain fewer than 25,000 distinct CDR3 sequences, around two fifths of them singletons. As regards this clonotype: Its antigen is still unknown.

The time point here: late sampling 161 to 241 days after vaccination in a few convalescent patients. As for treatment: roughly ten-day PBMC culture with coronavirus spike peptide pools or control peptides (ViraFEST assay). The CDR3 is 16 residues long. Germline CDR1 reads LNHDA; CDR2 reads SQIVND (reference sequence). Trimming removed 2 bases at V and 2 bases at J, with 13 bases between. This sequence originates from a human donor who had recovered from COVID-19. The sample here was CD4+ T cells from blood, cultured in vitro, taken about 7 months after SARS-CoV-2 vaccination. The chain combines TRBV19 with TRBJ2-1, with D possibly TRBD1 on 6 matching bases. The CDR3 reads CASSINRVLAYNEQFF. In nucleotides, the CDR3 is TGTGCCAGTAGTATAAACAGGGTTTTAGCCTACAATGAGCAGTTCTTC.